Listed here are 30 T cell receptor beta chains from one sample, sequenced in a study of T cells after yellow fever vaccination. A single record per CDR3 protein comes from TCRdb applying MiXCR to the 5' RACE reads. The sample contains 150,000 to 200,000 distinct CDR3 sequences, roughly 6.2% of which appear only once. The sequenced sample was CD4+ T cells sorted from PBMCs, obtained on the day of the first yellow fever vaccination. The receptors were sampled from a man between 18 and 35 years old who received the YFV17D yellow fever vaccine.

This chain joins TRBV5-1 and TRBJ1-6; D is undetermined. Trimming left V 0 bases short and J 7 bases short, with 11 bases between. The CDR3 loop spans 15 amino acids. Per germline, CDR1 SGHRS and CDR2 YFSETQ. The CDR3 DNA reads as TGCGCCAGCAGCTTGGGAAACACTGGGAATTCACCCCTCCACTTT. Encoded protein: CASSLGNTGNSPLHF.

This clonotype has a count of ten or more. V gene TRBV7-9 combines with J gene TRBJ2-7; TRBD2 is a possible D gene (5 bases). V gave up 1 base and J gave up 1 base, with 5 bases separating them. This CDR3 comprises 13 residues. Germline lookup yields CDR1 SEHNR and CDR2 FQNEAQ (reference sequence). The CDR3 region has the DNA TGTGCCAGCAGCTTAGGGGAGTCCTACGAGCAGTACGTC. This gives the protein CASSLGESYEQYV.

The gene calls are TRBV6-5 and TRBJ1-2, with D perhaps matching TRBD1 (5 bases). The CDR3 contains 12 residues. V gave up 5 bases and J gave up 8 bases, with 12 bases separating them. Germline CDR1 and CDR2: MNHEY and SVGAGI. CDR3 residues: CASSLRGWGYTF. Written as DNA, the CDR3 is TGTGCCAGCAGTCTAAGGGGATGGGGCTACACCTTC.

There are many counts of this clonotype. This rearrangement joins TRBV24-1 to TRBJ2-3; D may correspond to TRBD1 or TRBD2 (5 bases each). Trimming removed 1 base from V and 4 bases from J, with 14 bases in between. The CDR3 is made up of 16 amino acids. Germline loops: CDR1 KGHDR, CDR2 SFDVKD. CDR3 residues: CATSDLWGSGPDTQYF. The CDR3 nucleotides are TGTGCCACCAGTGATTTATGGGGGTCCGGCCCAGATACGCAGTATTTT.

Only a few counts were recorded for this clonotype. The DNA for the CDR3 is TGTGCCAGCAGAGGGACAGGGGGCAGGGAGCAGTACGTC. Protein: CASRGTGGREQYV. The chain employs TRBV5-6 and TRBJ2-7; 12 bases align to TRBD1. V trimming: 5 bases; J trimming: 7 bases; junction bases outside the gene matches: 4. CDR3 length: 13 residues. Germline V gene sequence: CDR1 SGHDT, CDR2 YYEEEE.

This clonotype was picked up a small number of times. This chain uses TRBV5-1 with TRBJ2-3, with D possibly matching TRBD1 (5 bases). Trimming took off 1 base at V and 6 bases at J, with 12 bases between the two ends. CDR3 size: 14 residues. Germline CDR1 and CDR2: SGHRS and YFSETQ. Written as DNA, the CDR3 is TGCGCCAGCAGCTTGACAGGCCTGGAGGATACGCAGTATTTT. It encodes CASSLTGLEDTQYF. The full variable domain, its missing parts supplied by reference TRBV5-1 and TRBJ2-3, is KAGVTQTPRYLIKTRGQQVTLSCSPISGHRSVSWYQQTPGQGLQFLFEYFSETQRNKGNFPGRFSGRQFSNSRSEMNVSTLELGDSALYLCASSLTGLEDTQYFGPGTRLTVL.

This clonotype turned up a few times. J is TRBJ2-3 and V is TRBV3-1; tentative D call: TRBD2 (5 bases). Germline V CDR1 and CDR2: LGHDT, YNNKEL (reference sequence). The CDR3 is 14 amino acids. V lost 5 bases, J lost 2 bases, and 11 bases lay in between. As DNA, the CDR3 is TGTGCCAGCAGCTACAGCGGTACCACAGATACGCAGTATTTT. Protein sequence: CASSYSGTTDTQYF.

V and J are TRBV4-3 and TRBJ2-2; D is unclear. Germline-derived CDR1 and CDR2 are LGHNA and YSLEER. V shed 1 base and J shed 4 bases, with 10 bases lying between them. The CDR3 is 15 amino acids. CDR3 amino acids: CASSQAERITGELFF. CDR3 sequence (DNA): TGCGCCAGCAGCCAAGCCGAGAGAATCACCGGGGAGCTGTTTTTT.

This clonotype was detected ten times or more. The rearrangement uses TRBV19 and TRBJ2-7; D is ambiguous. V shed 3 bases and J shed 0 bases, with 9 bases lying between them. The CDR3 spans 14 residues. CDR1 and CDR2 (germline): LNHDA, SQIVND (reference sequence). CDR3 protein: CASSMSQSSYEQYF. CDR3 DNA: TGTGCCAGTAGTATGTCACAAAGCTCCTACGAGCAGTACTTC.

This clonotype has a count of ten or more. The chain uses TRBV7-9 and TRBJ2-3, with no clear D. Germline CDR1 and CDR2: SEHNR and FQNEAQ (reference sequence). The CDR3 consists of 12 residues. The V end lost 8 bases, the J end lost 0 bases, and 6 bases lay between the germline ends. The CDR3 reads CASSSSTDTQYF. For the CDR3, the DNA is TGTGCCAGCTCATCTAGCACAGATACGCAGTATTTT. Full variable domain (remainder filled in from reference TRBV7-9 and TRBJ2-3): DTGVSQNPRHKITKRGQNVTFRCDPISEHNRLYWYRQTLGQGPEFLTYFQNEAQLEKSRLLSDRFSAERPKGSFSTLEIQRTEQGDSAMYLCASSSSTDTQYFGPGTRLTVL.

This clonotype was seen ten or more times. The chain couples TRBV4-1 to TRBJ1-2; 10 nucleotides align to TRBD1. Trimming took 4 bases from V and 2 from J; bases not matched to a gene: 7. The CDR3 sequence is 16 residues long. Germline values: CDR1 MGHRA, CDR2 YSYEKL. For the CDR3, the DNA is TGCGCCAGCAGCCTTCCTCTGACAGGGGGCAACTATGGCTACACCTTC. Translated: CASSLPLTGGNYGYTF.

This clonotype was detected many times. The chain joins TRBV4-2 to TRBJ2-2; D is undetermined. With 0 bases removed from V and 4 bases from J, the gap between germline ends came to 6 bases. Germline V gene lookup returns CDR1 LGHNA and CDR2 YNFKEQ. The CDR3 length is 14 residues. This CDR3 is CASSQEKFTGELFF. In nucleotides, the CDR3 is TGTGCCAGCAGCCAAGAGAAGTTCACCGGGGAGCTGTTTTTT.

The J gene is TRBJ1-1, the V gene TRBV30; D may be TRBD1 (6 bases). This CDR3 has 15 residues. Germline assignment: CDR1 GTSNPN and CDR2 SVGIG (reference sequence). The V end lost 5 bases, the J end lost 6 bases, and 22 bases lay between the germline ends. CDR3 coding DNA: TGTGCCTGGGGACTTAGAAGGGGGTTTGGTGCTGAAGCTTTCTTT. Translating gives CAWGLRRGFGAEAFF.

This clonotype was seen a few times. The V call is TRBV10-3, the J call TRBJ1-2, with D perhaps TRBD1 (5 bases). Germline V CDR1 and CDR2: ENHRY, SYGVKD. Trimming left V 0 bases short and J 8 bases short, with 16 bases between. The CDR3 length is 15 residues. CDR3 residues: CAISESVRELRGYTF. DNA for the CDR3: TGTGCCATCAGTGAGTCGGTCAGGGAGTTGCGCGGCTACACCTTC.

This clonotype was seen repeatedly, ten times or more. This chain links TRBV11-1 with TRBJ2-1; 9 nucleotides agree with TRBD1. Trimming took 5 bases from V and 8 from J; bases not matched to a gene: 10. Per germline, CDR1 SGHAT and CDR2 FQDESV (reference sequence). The CDR3 length is 15 residues. CDR3 DNA sequence: TGTGCCAGCAGCGGCCGGACAGGGGCCCGGGATGAGCAGTTCTTC. Amino acids: CASSGRTGARDEQFF.

This chain connects TRBV6-5 to TRBJ2-7, with TRBD1 as a possible D gene (5 bases). V was trimmed by 1 base and J by 4 bases, leaving 11 bases between them. CDR1 is MNHEY and CDR2 is SVGAGI in the germline V gene. This CDR3 has 14 amino acids. CDR3 sequence: CASSYLETGYEQYF. The CDR3 nucleotides read TGTGCCAGCAGTTACTTAGAAACAGGTTACGAGCAGTACTTC.

With regard to this clonotype: This may stem from a read error, because a much larger clone lies one nucleotide away. V gene TRBV11-3 combines with J gene TRBJ1-1; no reliable D call. V lost 3 bases to trimming and J lost 5 bases, with 10 bases between them. The CDR3 spans 13 residues. From germline, CDR1 is SGHNT and CDR2 YENEEA. CDR3 sequence (DNA): TGTGCCAGCAGCTTCGACGGAAGGACTGAAGCTTTCTTT. Translating it yields CASSFDGRTEAFF.

V gene TRBV18 combines with J gene TRBJ2-5; D is unresolved. V dropped 1 base and J dropped 3 bases, with 9 bases sitting between them. The CDR3 totals 14 residues. Germline V gene lookup returns CDR1 KGHSH and CDR2 LQKENI. The CDR3, as DNA: TGTGCCAGCTCACCACTGTCGGCAGAAGAGACCCAGTACTTC. Translated, it gives CASSPLSAEETQYF.

This clonotype was detected only a few times. The chain combines TRBV5-1 with TRBJ2-3; 11 bases match TRBD2. Germline V gene lookup returns CDR1 SGHRS and CDR2 YFSETQ. V lost 8 bases and J lost 0; bases outside the gene matches: 5. CDR3 length: 15 residues. The CDR3 DNA reads TGCGCCAGTCGACTAGCGGGGTTTAGCACAGATACGCAGTATTTT. As protein: CASRLAGFSTDTQYF.

This clonotype was picked up many times. The chain employs TRBV4-1 and TRBJ2-3, with unresolved D. CDR3 length: 14 residues. The V end lost 2 bases, the J end lost 6 bases, and 12 bases lay between the germline ends. Germline values: CDR1 MGHRA, CDR2 YSYEKL. In nucleotides, the CDR3 is TGCGCCAGCAGCCAAATCTCCGGAATGGATACGCAGTATTTT. It specifies CASSQISGMDTQYF.

At least ten counts were recorded for this clonotype. CDR3 DNA: TGTGCTAGTGGTCCTCCCCGGGGTAGCGGGGGGGCCGGTGAGCAGTTCTTC. This codes for CASGPPRGSGGAGEQFF. V is TRBV12-5 and J is TRBJ2-1, with 11 positions matching TRBD2. The CDR3 contains 17 residues. The V gene end was trimmed by 5 bases and the J gene end by 9 bases; junction bases not matched to a gene: 15. Germline-derived CDR1 and CDR2 are LGHNT and FRNRAP. Combining the CDR3 with reference TRBV12-5 and TRBJ2-1 gives the whole variable domain DARVTQTPRHKVTEMGQEVTMRCQPILGHNTVFWYRQTMMQGLELLAYFRNRAPLDDSGMPKDRFSAEMPDATLATLKIQPSEPRDSAVYFCASGPPRGSGGAGEQFFGPGTRLTVL.

This chain uses TRBV11-2 with TRBJ2-2, with 8 bases that match TRBD2. After removal of 6 bases from V and 4 bases from J, the junction contained 10 bases not matched to a gene. Germline CDR1 SGHAT, CDR2 FQNNGV. There are 16 residues in the CDR3. The CDR3 region has the DNA TGTGCCAGCAGGCCGGGACTAGGAGTAATCACCGGGGAGCTGTTTTTT. Residues: CASRPGLGVITGELFF.

A few counts support this clonotype. This rearrangement joins TRBV20-1 to TRBJ1-6, with TRBD1 identical over 11 bases. Germline values: CDR1 DFQATT, CDR2 SNEGSKA (reference sequence). J lost 7 bases, V lost 6 bases, and 14 bases had no gene match. The CDR3 covers 17 residues. The CDR3 coding sequence is TGCAGTGCATACAGGACAGGGGGCGCGGTTGGAAATTCACCCCTCCACTTT. Its protein is CSAYRTGGAVGNSPLHF.

This clonotype was seen ten or more times. CDR3 sequence: CASSLQGTGPYEQYF. The CDR3 nucleotides are TGTGCCAGCAGCTTACAAGGGACAGGGCCCTACGAGCAGTACTTC. This rearrangement joins TRBV7-3 to TRBJ2-7; 9 bases line up with TRBD1. The V gene end was trimmed by 2 bases and the J gene end by 2 bases; junction bases not matched to a gene: 4. CDR1 SGHTA and CDR2 FQGTGA come from the germline V gene. The CDR3 spans 15 residues.

This clonotype was found many times. The gene calls are TRBV9 and TRBJ2-2; D unclear. Germline-derived CDR1 and CDR2 are SGDLS and YYNGEE. The V and J ends lost 4 bases and 4 bases respectively, with 11 bases between them. This CDR3 is built from 14 residues. This CDR3 is CASSSPGFTGELFF. As DNA, the CDR3 is TGTGCCAGCAGCTCACCGGGTTTCACCGGGGAGCTGTTTTTT.

This clonotype was seen at least ten times. The V call is TRBV7-2, the J call TRBJ2-5; TRBD2 agrees at 9 bases. This CDR3 region has 15 residues. The germline gives CDR1 SGHTA, CDR2 FQGNSA. After removal of 6 bases from V and 4 bases from J, the junction contained 9 bases not matched to a gene. DNA of the CDR3: TGTGCCAGCAGGATGGCGGGGGGGCCGGGAGAGACCCAGTACTTC. This translates into CASRMAGGPGETQYF.

This clonotype has a count of ten or more. This chain links TRBV5-1 with TRBJ1-3; D is undetermined. V was cut by 2 bases and J by 0 bases, with 9 bases left in between. From germline, CDR1 is SGHRS and CDR2 YFSETQ. The CDR3 extends over 15 amino acids. CDR3 amino acids: CASSLGSGSGNTIYF. CDR3 in DNA: TGCGCCAGCAGCTTAGGCTCCGGCTCTGGAAACACCATATATTTT. Based on the CDR3 plus reference TRBV5-1 and TRBJ1-3, the full variable domain is KAGVTQTPRYLIKTRGQQVTLSCSPISGHRSVSWYQQTPGQGLQFLFEYFSETQRNKGNFPGRFSGRQFSNSRSEMNVSTLELGDSALYLCASSLGSGSGNTIYFGEGSWLTVV.

In this sample, this clonotype turned up many times. The rearrangement uses TRBV7-2 and TRBJ2-1; TRBD2 aligns across 11 bases. CDR3 length: 15 residues. The V and J ends lost 3 bases and 9 bases, in that order; junction bases with no gene match: 7. Germline V gene data show CDR1 as SGHTA and CDR2 as FQGNSA. CDR3 coding DNA: TGTGCCAGCAGCTTTAGCGGGGGGGCCTATAGTGAGCAGTTCTTC. Translation gives CASSFSGGAYSEQFF. Complete variable domain (other parts from reference TRBV7-2 and TRBJ2-1): GAGVSQSPSNKVTEKGKDVELRCDPISGHTALYWYRQSLGQGLEFLIYFQGNSAPDKSGLPSDRFSAERTGGSVSTLTIQRTQQEDSAVYLCASSFSGGAYSEQFFGPGTRLTVL.

This clonotype was recorded a few times. This rearrangement joins TRBV5-1 to TRBJ1-1, with D tentatively TRBD1 (6 bases). Germline values: CDR1 SGHRS, CDR2 YFSETQ. This CDR3 is 14 amino acids long. Trimming cost V 3 bases and J 1 base, with 10 bases left between them. The CDR3 region has the DNA TGCGCCAGCAGCTCACCGGGACAGAACACTGAAGCTTTCTTT. It is translated as CASSSPGQNTEAFF.

The chain carries TRBV20-1 and TRBJ2-3; TRBD1 matches at 7 bases. This CDR3 has 13 residues. Germline V gene data show CDR1 as DFQATT and CDR2 as SNEGSKA (reference sequence). With 3 bases clipped from V and 5 bases from J, the junction kept 5 bases outside the gene matches. CDR3 in DNA: TGCAGTGCTAGGACAGGGTGGAAAGATACGCAGTATTTT. Translated: CSARTGWKDTQYF.